Included here is one TCR beta chain sequence, with context. These data belong to a study of cytomegalovirus exposure and HLA in healthy donors. V lost 5 bases and J 1 base, leaving 10 bases between the germline ends. The CDR3 runs to 14 residues. Germline V gene lookup returns CDR1 MNHEY and CDR2 SVGAGI. The PCR ran on 60 Vbeta and 13 Jbeta primers. Only in-frame clones appear in the TCRdb table, and some are missing; sequencing was by immunoSEQ multiplex PCR. The table lists around 30,000 clones, more than 75% of them singletons. The sequenced material came from PBMCs. The chain employs TRBV6-5 and TRBJ2-3; the D gene is possibly TRBD2 (5 bases). The sequence was obtained from a boy between 5 and 17 years old in good health and CMV-seronegative. As DNA, the CDR3 is TGTGCCAGCAGTCCAAGGACTGGCACAGATACGCAGTATTTT. Translated: CASSPRTGTDTQYF.